These 22 T cell receptor beta chains originate from one sample sequenced in a study of cytomegalovirus exposure and HLA in healthy donors. The primer mix had 60 Vbeta and 13 Jbeta primers. TCRdb's copy holds only in-frame clones and misses some; the assay was immunoSEQ multiplex PCR. The top ten clones hold roughly 5% of a sample with 100,000 or so clones, around 80% of them seen once. Sequenced sample: PBMCs. The receptors here all came from a female donor in good health and CMV-seropositive.

The V gene is TRBV5-1, the J gene TRBJ2-1, with 7 nucleotides matching TRBD1. This CDR3 has 15 amino acids. Germline CDR1 reads SGHRS; CDR2 reads YFSETQ. Trimming took 2 bases from V and 8 from J; bases not matched to a gene: 10. The DNA for the CDR3 is TGCGCCAGCAGCTTCACAGGGGATGGGAAATATGAGCAGTTCTTC. It codes for CASSFTGDGKYEQFF.

V usage is TRBV4-1 and J usage is TRBJ2-2, with 8 nucleotides matching TRBD2. V lost 4 bases, J lost 0 bases, and 13 bases stayed unmatched. Germline CDR1 and CDR2: MGHRA and YSYEKL. The CDR3 length is 19 residues. The CDR3 nucleotides are TGCGCCAGCAGCCGATCAGAAGGGGGACTAGGCACGAACACCGGGGAGCTGTTTTTT. This translates into CASSRSEGGLGTNTGELFF.

This rearrangement joins TRBV2 to TRBJ1-1; D may be TRBD1 (5 bases). The CDR3 extends over 15 amino acids. Trimming cost V 1 base and J 4 bases, with 13 bases left between them. Germline V gene sequence: CDR1 SNHLY, CDR2 FYNNEI. Here the CDR3 DNA reads TGTGCCAGCAGTGAAGTTAAGGTGGGGGGCACTGAAGCTTTCTTT. Amino acids: CASSEVKVGGTEAFF.

The rearrangement uses TRBV7-9 and TRBJ2-1; TRBD2 is a possible D gene (5 bases). CDR3 length equals 14 residues. V shed 3 bases and J shed 2 bases, with 8 bases lying between them. The germline V gene encodes CDR1 SEHNR and CDR2 FQNEAQ (reference sequence). CDR3 residues: CASSFRGTYNEQFF. Written as DNA, the CDR3 is TGTGCCAGCAGCTTCCGGGGAACCTACAATGAGCAGTTCTTC.

The CDR3 loop reads CASSPFLGARNNEQFF. CDR3 DNA: TGTGCCAGCTCACCTTTTTTGGGGGCGCGTAACAATGAGCAGTTCTTC. The V gene is TRBV18, the J gene TRBJ2-1; TRBD1 is a possible D gene (6 bases). Germline V gene sequence: CDR1 KGHSH, CDR2 LQKENI. This CDR3 region has 16 residues. With 3 bases removed from V and 5 bases from J, the gap between germline ends came to 17 bases.

There are a few counts of this clone. V is TRBV5-1 and J is TRBJ1-2; D ambiguous. The CDR3 is made up of 13 amino acids. Per germline, CDR1 SGHRS and CDR2 YFSETQ. V was cut by 0 bases and J by 3 bases, with 6 bases left in between. CDR3 region: CASSLDDYYGYTF. The CDR3, as DNA: TGCGCCAGCAGCTTGGATGACTACTATGGCTACACCTTC.

This clone showed up just once. V and J are TRBV7-8 and TRBJ2-7; TRBD1 matches at 10 bases. The CDR3 covers 18 residues. CDR1 SGHVS and CDR2 FQNEAQ come from the germline V gene. V lost 4 bases, J lost 0 bases, and 12 bases stayed unmatched. The CDR3 region is CASSSPRGTGESSYEQYF. The CDR3 DNA reads as TGTGCCAGCAGCTCCCCCCGGGGGACAGGGGAAAGCTCCTACGAGCAGTACTTC. The full variable domain, with the rest looked up from reference TRBV7-8 and TRBJ2-7, is GAGVSQSPRYKVAKRGQDVALRCDPISGHVSLFWYQQALGQGPEFLTYFQNEAQLDKSGLPSDRFFAERPEGSVSTLKIQRTQQEDSAVYLCASSSPRGTGESSYEQYFGPGTRLTVT.

This clone has just one count. The chain couples TRBV4-1 to TRBJ2-4, with 9 nucleotides matching TRBD2. Germline CDR1 is MGHRA and CDR2 is YSYEKL. The CDR3 runs to 20 residues. J lost 0 bases, V lost 0 bases, and 12 bases had no gene match. Written as DNA, the CDR3 is TGCGCCAGCAGCCAAGATCGAGGGTCTAGCGGGGAACTAGCCAAAAACATTCAGTACTTC. Translating it yields CASSQDRGSSGELAKNIQYF.

The chain employs TRBV12-5 and TRBJ2-3, with TRBD1 matching 8 bases. The CDR3 is 14 residues long. The V and J ends lost 2 bases and 3 bases, in that order; junction bases with no gene match: 1. Per the germline V gene, CDR1 is LGHNT and CDR2 is FRNRAP. Written as DNA, the CDR3 is TGTGCTAGTGGTTTGAACAGGGGGACAGATACGCAGTATTTT. The encoded protein is CASGLNRGTDTQYF.

The chain links TRBV9 to TRBJ2-5; 12 positions match TRBD2. With 3 bases clipped from V and 1 base from J, the junction kept 13 bases outside the gene matches. Per germline, CDR1 SGDLS and CDR2 YYNGEE. The CDR3 loop spans 19 amino acids. DNA for the CDR3: TGTGCCAGCAGCGCGGGGCCTAGCGGGGGGGCAGGTTCCCAAGAGACCCAGTACTTC. This sequence encodes CASSAGPSGGAGSQETQYF. Full variable domain (missing parts from reference TRBV9 and TRBJ2-5): DSGVTQTPKHLITATGQRVTLRCSPRSGDLSVYWYQQSLDQGLQFLIQYYNGEERAKGNILERFSAQQFPDLHSELNLSSLELGDSALYFCASSAGPSGGAGSQETQYFGPGTRLLVL.

This clone came up a few times. This sequence joins TRBV11-2 and TRBJ2-7; D unclear. The CDR3 loop spans 11 amino acids. V lost 1 base and J lost 7, with 5 bases in between. Per the germline V gene, CDR1 is SGHAT and CDR2 is FQNNGV. The CDR3 loop is CASSLVREQYF. In DNA form, the CDR3 reads TGTGCCAGCAGCTTAGTGCGGGAGCAGTACTTC.

The sample holds one count of this clone. The chain recombines TRBV28 with TRBJ1-2; unclear D gene. The CDR3 is 13 residues long. Between the trimmed V and J ends, which lost 4 bases and 3 bases, there was a span of 9 bases. Germline V gene sequence: CDR1 MDHEN, CDR2 SYDVKM. The CDR3 reads CASSSPQYYGYTF. The CDR3 bases are TGTGCCAGCAGTTCCCCACAATACTATGGCTACACCTTC.

The chain recombines TRBV28 with TRBJ1-3; D perhaps matches TRBD1 (6 bases). V gave up 4 bases and J gave up 4 bases, with 11 bases separating them. Germline V gives CDR1 MDHEN, CDR2 SYDVKM. The CDR3 covers 14 residues. The CDR3 sequence is CASSSRGRGNTIYF. CDR3 bases: TGTGCCAGCAGTTCCAGGGGCCGCGGAAACACCATATATTTT.

This clone was counted a few times. The chain uses TRBV27 and TRBJ2-2; 7 bases are shared with TRBD2. J lost 2 bases, V lost 5 bases, and 5 bases had no gene match. Germline V gives CDR1 MNHEY, CDR2 SMNVEV (reference sequence). The CDR3 extends over 15 amino acids. The CDR3 bases are TGTGCCAGCAGTCCTGGGACTACCAACACCGGGGAGCTGTTTTTT. Translating it yields CASSPGTTNTGELFF.

This clone was detected only once. The V call is TRBV28, the J call TRBJ2-1; no reliable D call. The CDR3 consists of 14 residues. Trimming stripped 3 bases from V and 5 bases from J, with 11 bases between. Looked up from germline, CDR1 is MDHEN and CDR2 is SYDVKM. CDR3 sequence: CASSFPLQNNEQFF. CDR3 sequence (DNA): TGTGCCAGCAGTTTTCCCCTACAGAACAATGAGCAGTTCTTC.

V and J are TRBV28 and TRBJ1-2, with D possibly being TRBD1 (5 bases). V dropped 5 bases and J dropped 4 bases, with 11 bases sitting between them. The V gene's germline CDR1 is MDHEN and CDR2 SYDVKM. This CDR3 spans 13 amino acids. Written as DNA, the CDR3 is TGTGCCAGCAGTCTAACAGGCTCCTATGGCTACACCTTC. This sequence encodes CASSLTGSYGYTF.

The V gene is TRBV6-1, the J gene TRBJ1-3; D is perhaps TRBD1 (6 bases). The germline gives CDR1 MNHNS, CDR2 SASEGT. V was pared by 6 bases and J by 6 bases, with 15 bases between. The CDR3 loop spans 14 amino acids. In DNA, the CDR3 is TGTGCCAGCAGCGCGAGGGGGGGCTCAAACACCATATATTTT. Amino acids: CASSARGGSNTIYF.

The J gene is TRBJ2-1, the V gene TRBV9, with 9 bases matching TRBD1. The J segment lost 9 bases and the V segment lost 0 bases, leaving 4 bases of the junction unmatched. The V gene's germline CDR1 is SGDLS and CDR2 YYNGEE. The CDR3 totals 14 residues. CDR3 residues: CASSVGQGVGEQFF. The CDR3 coding sequence is TGTGCCAGCAGCGTAGGACAGGGGGTGGGTGAGCAGTTCTTC.

This clone was detected only a few times. This chain connects TRBV4-3 to TRBJ1-6, with D hard to call. Germline lookup yields CDR1 LGHNA and CDR2 YSLEER. Trimming pared 0 bases from V and 3 bases from J, leaving 9 bases between. The CDR3 is 16 residues long. The CDR3 DNA reads TGCGCCAGCAGCCAAGATACAACTATCTATAATTCACCCCTCCACTTT. Translating gives CASSQDTTIYNSPLHF.

The chain links TRBV20-1 to TRBJ1-1, with D possibly matching TRBD1 (5 bases). The CDR3 contains 11 residues. From germline, CDR1 is DFQATT and CDR2 SNEGSKA (reference sequence). V lost 6 bases to trimming and J lost 6 bases, with 11 bases between them. CDR3 sequence: CSAAWGAEAFF. CDR3 DNA: TGCAGTGCCGCCTGGGGGGCTGAAGCTTTCTTT.

The chain employs TRBV13 and TRBJ1-4; 9 bases map to TRBD1. Germline V gene data show CDR1 as PRHDT and CDR2 as FYEKMQ (reference sequence). V lost 5 bases, J lost 7 bases, and 8 bases stayed unmatched. This CDR3 contains 15 residues. CDR3: CASSLSTGGTEKLFF. As DNA, the CDR3 is TGTGCCAGCAGCCTATCGACAGGGGGGACTGAAAAACTGTTTTTT.

V and J are TRBV28 and TRBJ2-2; 11 positions agree with TRBD1. The CDR3 runs 13 residues. Germline lookup yields CDR1 MDHEN and CDR2 SYDVKM. J was trimmed by 4 bases and V by 8 bases; bases with no gene match: 0. CDR3 sequence reads: CASGTGGTGELFF. The CDR3 DNA follows: TGTGCCAGCGGGACAGGGGGCACCGGGGAGCTGTTTTTT.